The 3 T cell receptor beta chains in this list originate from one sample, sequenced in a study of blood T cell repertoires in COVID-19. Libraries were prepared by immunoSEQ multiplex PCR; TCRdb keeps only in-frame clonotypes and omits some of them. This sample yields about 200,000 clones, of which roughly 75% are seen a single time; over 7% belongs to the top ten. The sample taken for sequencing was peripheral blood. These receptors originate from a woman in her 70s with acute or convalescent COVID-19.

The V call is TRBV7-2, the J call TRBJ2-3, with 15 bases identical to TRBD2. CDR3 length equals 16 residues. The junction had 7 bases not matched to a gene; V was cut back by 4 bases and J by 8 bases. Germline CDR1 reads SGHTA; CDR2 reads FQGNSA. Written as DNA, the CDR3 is TGTGCCAGCAGCTCAGGACTAGCGGGGGGGCTAGGTACGCAGTATTTT. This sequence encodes CASSSGLAGGLGTQYF. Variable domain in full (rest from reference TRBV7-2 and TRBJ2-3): GAGVSQSPSNKVTEKGKDVELRCDPISGHTALYWYRQSLGQGLEFLIYFQGNSAPDKSGLPSDRFSAERTGGSVSTLTIQRTQQEDSAVYLCASSSGLAGGLGTQYFGPGTRLTVL.

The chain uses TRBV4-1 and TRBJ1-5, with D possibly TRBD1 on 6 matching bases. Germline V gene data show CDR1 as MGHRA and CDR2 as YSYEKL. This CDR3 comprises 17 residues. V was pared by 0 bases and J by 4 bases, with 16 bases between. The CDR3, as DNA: TGCGCCAGCAGCCAAGATGCACAGGGAGCTTGGAATCAGCCCCAGCATTTT. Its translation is CASSQDAQGAWNQPQHF.

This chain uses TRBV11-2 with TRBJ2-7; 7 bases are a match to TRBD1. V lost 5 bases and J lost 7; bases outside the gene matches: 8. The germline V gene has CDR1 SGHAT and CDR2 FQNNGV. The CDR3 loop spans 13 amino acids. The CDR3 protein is CASSTQGRREQYF. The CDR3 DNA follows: TGTGCCAGCAGCACACAGGGGCGGAGGGAGCAGTACTTC.